This T cell receptor beta chain was obtained from a study of blood T cell repertoires in COVID-19. This CDR3 has 13 amino acids. V lost 3 bases, J lost 6 bases, and 11 bases lay in between. The germline CDR1 and CDR2 sequences are KGHSH and LQKENI. Authors' data handling: Amplification of reference gene primers provided the estimated nucleated cell counts. Using immunoSEQ multiplex PCR, the repertoire was profiled, and TCRdb retains in-frame clones only, with some absent. Clone size and V and J calls were adopted from that table, with D and trimming inferred from the DNA. The table shows over 200,000 clones, with more than 85% occurring only once.

The chain employs TRBV18 and TRBJ1-2; D unclear. Specimen: peripheral blood. The receptor was derived from a man in his forties with active or convalescent COVID-19. The CDR3 reads CASSPEATNGYTF. The CDR3 DNA is TGTGCCAGCTCACCGGAGGCAACCAATGGCTACACCTTC.